The T cell receptor beta chain under discussion was sequenced for a study of human T cells and chemical hapten exposure. Study in general: Small discrepancies in pooled library volume mainly accounted for the varying TCR yields per sample. Study-level findings and limits: It was expanded TCRs that formed significantly more large CDR3 similarity clusters than controls did. TCRs above 1 in 1000 frequency stayed constant with DPC sensitization.

The time point was: patch test 1, 2 weeks after DPC sensitization. Treatment meaning: therapeutic diphenylcyclopropenone sensitization with weekly scalp DPC. Authors' processing steps: Samples held a median of 95,638 TCRs, range about 23,224–700,000. Via MiXCR, TCRdb re-called the RACE reads, giving one row per CDR3 protein. The authors' filters were not applied to this entry. The data contain about 120,000 distinct CDR3 sequences, roughly an eighth of them singletons. This clonotype was counted only a few times. As yet, its antigen is unknown. The material was whole blood, obtained in connection with sensitization to the hapten diphenylcyclopropenone (DPC). The clonotype originates from a man younger than 35 with alopecia areata. Some clones in this sample may be carry-over from other donors' samples.

In DNA form, the CDR3 reads TGTGCCAGCAGCTTAGGCCCCACCCCGTTCTTC. Protein sequence: CASSLGPTPFF. The chain couples TRBV11-1 to TRBJ2-1, with D hard to call. This CDR3 has 11 amino acids. Germline V gives CDR1 SGHAT, CDR2 FQDESV (reference sequence). Trimming removed 1 base at V and 15 bases at J, with 10 bases between.